Each of the 27 T cell receptor beta chains below was sequenced from the same sample in a study of PD-L1 blockade in urothelial cancer (dated 2017 in TCRdb). The sample's time point label is to be understood as: peripheral blood 6 weeks after treatment start. Library preparation employed the immunoSEQ multiplex PCR assay. In its TCRdb copy, this immuneACCESS table keeps in-frame sequences only and misses some clones. Where compared with another copy, unresolved V genes explain less than half of these, and the others have no known cause. The sample includes roughly 110,000 clones, with approximately 90% observed a single time. The top ten clones comprise around 3.7% of the sample. Material: PBMCs, obtained around atezolizumab (anti-PD-L1) treatment. These receptors originate from a man in his sixties with urothelial cancer.

This chain joins TRBV6-6 and TRBJ2-7, with D possibly TRBD1 on 6 matching bases. Trimming shortened V by 2 bases and J by 6 bases, and 11 bases separated the two germline ends. Germline lookup yields CDR1 MNHNY and CDR2 SVGAGI (reference sequence). The CDR3 consists of 13 residues. Here the CDR3 reads CASSYNRAVEQYF. The CDR3 coding sequence is TGTGCCAGCAGTTACAACAGGGCGGTCGAGCAGTACTTC.

This clone was observed a handful of times. The J gene is TRBJ2-1, the V gene TRBV28; weak D call: TRBD1 (5 bases). Per the germline V gene, CDR1 is MDHEN and CDR2 is SYDVKM. The CDR3 length is 13 residues. Trimming shortened V by 8 bases and J by 8 bases, and 16 bases separated the two germline ends. The CDR3: CASALQGRDEQFF. CDR3 coding DNA: TGTGCCAGCGCCCTCCAGGGTCGAGATGAGCAGTTCTTC.

The gene calls are TRBV7-6 and TRBJ2-2; 12 bases map to TRBD2. CDR3 length: 18 amino acids. CDR1 is SGHVS, CDR2 FNYEAQ, per germline. V dropped 1 base and J dropped 9; count of bases not matched to a gene: 12. CDR3 bases: TGTGCCAGCAGCTTAGTACCTCGGACTAGCGGGGACCACCGGGAGCTGTTTTTT. It yields the protein CASSLVPRTSGDHRELFF.

Only a few counts were recorded for this clone. The rearrangement joins TRBV19 to TRBJ2-5; D not certain. With 6 bases removed from V and 1 base from J, the gap between germline ends came to 12 bases. Looked up from germline, CDR1 is LNHDA and CDR2 is SQIVND (reference sequence). The CDR3 is made up of 14 amino acids. CDR3 nucleotide sequence: TGTGCCAGTAGCCCCGCACTGGTCCAAGAGACCCAGTACTTC. Residues: CASSPALVQETQYF.

J is TRBJ2-1 and V is TRBV9; 9 nucleotides match TRBD2. Germline assignment: CDR1 SGDLS and CDR2 YYNGEE. The CDR3 has 16 amino acids. Trimming took 0 bases from V and 7 from J; bases not matched to a gene: 8. CDR3 protein: CASSVGLGTSLNEQFF. For the CDR3, the DNA is TGTGCCAGCAGCGTAGGTTTAGGGACTAGCCTAAATGAGCAGTTCTTC.

The CDR3 here is CASSLTGFTFDTQYF. CDR3 nucleotide sequence: TGCGCCAGCAGCTTAACAGGGTTTACGTTTGATACGCAGTATTTT. The chain is built from TRBV5-1 and TRBJ2-3, with a tentative D call TRBD1 (6 bases). The V end lost 2 bases, the J end lost 6 bases, and 16 bases lay between the germline ends. Germline values: CDR1 SGHRS, CDR2 YFSETQ. The CDR3 extends over 15 amino acids.

V usage is TRBV4-1 and J usage is TRBJ1-1; 8 nucleotides agree with TRBD1. This CDR3 is built from 17 residues. V lost 4 bases and J lost 2; bases outside the gene matches: 12. CDR1 and CDR2 from the germline V gene are MGHRA and YSYEKL. The CDR3 DNA follows: TGCGCCAGCAGCCGACAGGGGCAGAGAGGAACAAACACTGAAGCTTTCTTT. Its protein product is CASSRQGQRGTNTEAFF.

This rearrangement joins TRBV9 to TRBJ2-1; 10 positions match TRBD1. V lost 4 bases to trimming and J lost 9 bases; unmatched junction nucleotides: 13. CDR1 is SGDLS, CDR2 YYNGEE, per germline. This CDR3 contains 16 residues. CDR3 in DNA: TGTGCCAGCAGCCCCTCGGGACAGGGGAGAGTGGGTGAGCAGTTCTTC. It specifies CASSPSGQGRVGEQFF. The full variable domain, with the rest looked up from reference TRBV9 and TRBJ2-1, is DSGVTQTPKHLITATGQRVTLRCSPRSGDLSVYWYQQSLDQGLQFLIQYYNGEERAKGNILERFSAQQFPDLHSELNLSSLELGDSALYFCASSPSGQGRVGEQFFGPGTRLTVL.

V is TRBV5-4 and J is TRBJ2-1, with 9 bases matching TRBD1. The CDR3 runs 15 residues. V was pared by 4 bases and J by 3 bases, with 5 bases of the junction left unmatched. The germline gives CDR1 SGHNT, CDR2 YYREEE (reference sequence). The DNA of the CDR3 is TGTGCCAGCAGCACCCGGGACAGGGTCTACAATGAGCAGTTCTTC. Its translation is CASSTRDRVYNEQFF.

The V call is TRBV6-6, the J call TRBJ1-1, with D tentatively TRBD1 (6 bases). Trimming pared 5 bases from V and 3 bases from J, leaving 16 bases between. The germline V gene encodes CDR1 MNHNY and CDR2 SVGAGI (reference sequence). The length of the CDR3 is 15 residues. The CDR3 here is CASSPHTGSYTEAFF. The CDR3 DNA is TGTGCCAGCAGTCCACACACAGGGAGTTACACTGAAGCTTTCTTT.

The genes are TRBV13 and TRBJ2-7, with no clear D. This CDR3 contains 14 residues. Between the trimmed V and J ends, which lost 5 bases and 0 bases, there was a span of 11 bases. Germline V gene sequence: CDR1 PRHDT, CDR2 FYEKMQ (reference sequence). The CDR3 sequence is CASSPPRNSYEQYF. CDR3 DNA sequence: TGTGCCAGCAGCCCCCCCAGGAACTCCTACGAGCAGTACTTC. Using reference TRBV13 and TRBJ2-7 for the parts outside the CDR3, the full variable domain is AAGVIQSPRHLIKEKRETATLKCYPIPRHDTVYWYQQGPGQDPQFLISFYEKMQSDKGSIPDRFSAQQFSDYHSELNMSSLELGDSALYFCASSPPRNSYEQYFGPGTRLTVT.

This chain connects TRBV19 to TRBJ2-7, with 7 bases lining up with TRBD2. V was clipped by 6 bases and J by 1 base; unmatched bases: 3. The germline CDR1 and CDR2 sequences are LNHDA and SQIVND (reference sequence). There are 13 residues in the CDR3. CDR3 nucleotides: TGTGCCAGTAGGGGGGACTATTCCTACGAGCAGTACTTC. Its protein is CASRGDYSYEQYF. Looking up the rest from reference TRBV19 and TRBJ2-7 gives the full variable domain: DGGITQSPKYLFRKEGQNVTLSCEQNLNHDAMYWYRQDPGQGLRLIYYSQIVNDFQKGDIAEGYSVSREKKESFPLTVTSAQKNPTAFYLCASRGDYSYEQYFGPGTRLTVT.

CDR3 in amino acids: CASSETGVNEKLFF. For the CDR3, the DNA is TGTGCCAGCAGTGAGACAGGGGTTAATGAAAAACTGTTTTTT. The J gene is TRBJ1-4, the V gene TRBV28, with 8 bases lining up with TRBD1. The CDR3 extends over 14 amino acids. The J segment lost 4 bases and the V segment lost 5 bases, leaving 3 bases of the junction unmatched. Germline V gene sequence: CDR1 MDHEN, CDR2 SYDVKM.

The chain joins TRBV6-5 to TRBJ1-1; D perhaps matches TRBD1 (6 bases). This CDR3 comprises 12 residues. Germline V lookup: CDR1 MNHEY, CDR2 SVGAGI. Trimming stripped 6 bases from V and 6 bases from J, with 11 bases between. The CDR3: CASRPTGSEAFF. CDR3 DNA: TGTGCCAGCAGACCTACAGGGTCTGAAGCTTTCTTT.

A single count supports this clone. This chain uses TRBV18 with TRBJ2-5; 11 bases agree with TRBD2. J lost 3 bases, V lost 3 bases, and 3 bases had no gene match. CDR1 is KGHSH and CDR2 is LQKENI in the germline V gene. The CDR3 sequence is 15 residues long. The CDR3 DNA is TGTGCCAGCTCACCTACACTAGCGGGGGAAGAGACCCAGTACTTC. Translating it yields CASSPTLAGEETQYF.

CDR3 nucleotides: TGCGCCAGCAGCCAAGATGGGACAGGGCGCACAGATACGCAGTATTTT. It is translated as CASSQDGTGRTDTQYF. The chain uses TRBV4-1 and TRBJ2-3; TRBD1 aligns across 9 bases. Germline V gene sequence: CDR1 MGHRA, CDR2 YSYEKL. This CDR3 has 16 amino acids. Trimming at V came to 0 bases and at J to 1 base, leaving 2 bases not matched to a gene.

This chain connects TRBV5-4 to TRBJ2-1; 9 bases fit TRBD2. V trimming: 4 bases; J trimming: 6 bases; junction bases outside the gene matches: 8. CDR1 is SGHNT and CDR2 is YYREEE in the germline V gene (reference sequence). The CDR3 is made up of 15 amino acids. The CDR3 region has the DNA TGTGCCAGCAGCCCGACTAGCGGTCCCACCAATGAGCAGTTCTTC. It specifies CASSPTSGPTNEQFF.

The chain has TRBV7-9 and TRBJ1-2; perhaps TRBD1 as D (5 bases). The CDR3 length is 14 residues. The germline CDR1 and CDR2 sequences are SEHNR and FQNEAQ (reference sequence). The V gene lost 5 bases and the J gene lost 4 bases, with 14 bases spanning the gap. As DNA, the CDR3 is TGTGCCAGCAGCCCATTGACAGCTTCCTATGGCTACACCTTC. It specifies CASSPLTASYGYTF.

The J gene is TRBJ1-1, the V gene TRBV10-3; D not resolved. CDR1 ENHRY and CDR2 SYGVKD come from the germline V gene. The CDR3 has 12 residues. V was trimmed by 10 bases and J by 1 base, leaving 10 bases between them. The CDR3 region is CATQAGNTEAFF. In nucleotides, the CDR3 is TGTGCCACTCAAGCTGGGAACACTGAAGCTTTCTTT.

V is TRBV11-2 and J is TRBJ2-2; D unclear. The V end was cut by 1 base, the J end by 5 bases, with 11 bases between. CDR1 is SGHAT and CDR2 is FQNNGV in the germline V gene. This CDR3 comprises 15 residues. CDR3 in amino acids: CASSLGAEKTGELFF. The CDR3 DNA sequence: TGTGCCAGCAGCTTAGGGGCAGAAAAAACCGGGGAGCTGTTTTTT.

This chain links TRBV10-3 with TRBJ2-3; a weak D match, TRBD1 (6 bases). V was pared by 0 bases and J by 2 bases, with 18 bases between. Germline CDR1 reads ENHRY; CDR2 reads SYGVKD. This CDR3 is 18 amino acids long. CDR3 amino acids: CAISESKQGYPLTDTQYF. The DNA of the CDR3 is TGTGCCATCAGTGAGTCCAAACAGGGTTACCCCCTCACAGATACGCAGTATTTT.

This clone was counted a single time. The rearrangement joins TRBV11-2 to TRBJ2-1; D remains unclear. From germline, CDR1 is SGHAT and CDR2 FQNNGV. V lost 3 bases and J 7 bases, leaving 13 bases between the germline ends. The CDR3 extends over 14 amino acids. In nucleotides, the CDR3 is TGTGCCAGCAGCTTTGCTCCCGCAGGAAATGAGCAGTTCTTC. This encodes CASSFAPAGNEQFF.

The chain joins TRBV27 to TRBJ2-2; a weak D match, TRBD1 (6 bases). CDR3 size: 15 residues. CDR1 and CDR2 from the germline V gene are MNHEY and SMNVEV (reference sequence). V lost 11 bases, J lost 0 bases, and 16 bases lay in between. CDR3 coding DNA: TGTGCCCGGTCGGTGACAGGTCCGAACACCGGGGAGCTGTTTTTT. Its translation is CARSVTGPNTGELFF.

The chain has TRBV30 and TRBJ2-3; D might be TRBD2 (6 bases). V was shortened by 0 bases and J by 4 bases, with 20 bases between the two germline ends. The CDR3 is made up of 17 amino acids. The germline CDR1 and CDR2 sequences are GTSNPN and SVGIG (reference sequence). CDR3 bases: TGTGCCTGGAGTGTAGGGTGGATAGCGGACGTAGCAGATACGCAGTATTTT. This gives the protein CAWSVGWIADVADTQYF.

A note on this clone: Distinct nucleotide sequences in the sample also encode this CDR3. V gene TRBV5-5 combines with J gene TRBJ2-1, with 7 bases that match TRBD1. CDR1 is SGHKS, CDR2 YYEKEE, per germline (reference sequence). V dropped 4 bases and J dropped 1; count of bases not matched to a gene: 5. CDR3 length: 15 amino acids. The CDR3 DNA sequence: TGTGCCAGCAGCACCCGGGACAGTTCCTACAATGAGCAGTTCTTC. It yields the protein CASSTRDSSYNEQFF.

The chain uses TRBV28 and TRBJ2-3, with D possibly being TRBD2 (6 bases). The CDR3 is 15 residues long. Germline values: CDR1 MDHEN, CDR2 SYDVKM. Trimming stripped 2 bases from V and 0 bases from J, with 9 bases between. The CDR3 DNA is TGTGCCAGCAGTTTACTAAGCGGGAGCACAGATACGCAGTATTTT. Translating gives CASSLLSGSTDTQYF.

V is TRBV6-1 and J is TRBJ2-1; D is ambiguous. Germline V CDR1 and CDR2: MNHNS, SASEGT. Deletions cut 3 bases from V and 5 bases from J, with 11 bases between. The CDR3 contains 14 residues. The CDR3 sequence is CASSDSYRDNEQFF. The CDR3 bases are TGTGCCAGCAGTGATAGTTACAGAGACAATGAGCAGTTCTTC.